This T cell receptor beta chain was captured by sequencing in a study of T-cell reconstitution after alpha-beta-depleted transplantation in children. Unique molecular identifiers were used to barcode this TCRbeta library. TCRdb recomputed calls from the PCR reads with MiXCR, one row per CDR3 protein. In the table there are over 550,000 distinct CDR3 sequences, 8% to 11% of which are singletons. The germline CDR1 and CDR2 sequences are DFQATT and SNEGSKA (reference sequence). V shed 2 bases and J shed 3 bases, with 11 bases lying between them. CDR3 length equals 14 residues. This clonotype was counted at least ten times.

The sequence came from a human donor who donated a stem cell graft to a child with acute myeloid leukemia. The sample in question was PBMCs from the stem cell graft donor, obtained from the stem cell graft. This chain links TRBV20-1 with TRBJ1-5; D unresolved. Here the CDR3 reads CSARLQAINQPQHF. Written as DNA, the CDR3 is TGCAGTGCTAGACTTCAGGCCATCAATCAGCCCCAGCATTTT.